Listed here are 20 T cell receptor beta chains from one sample, sequenced in a study of cytomegalovirus exposure and HLA in healthy donors. Both 60 Vbeta primers and 13 Jbeta primers went into the PCR. Measured with immunoSEQ multiplex PCR; TCRdb has only the in-frame clones, and not every one. Of about 270,000 clones listed, roughly two thirds are singletons. Sequencing was performed on PBMCs. The receptors were gathered from a female donor in good health and CMV-seronegative.

The CDR3 DNA is TGTGCCACCAGCAGAGAAAGAGTAGCGGGGCCTTTTCGGTCAGATACGCAGTATTTT. Amino acid sequence: CATSRERVAGPFRSDTQYF. This chain uses TRBV15 with TRBJ2-3; 8 bases map to TRBD2. V gave up 0 bases and J gave up 4 bases; unmatched junction bases: 15. The CDR3 is made up of 19 amino acids. The germline V gene encodes CDR1 LNHNV and CDR2 YYDKDF (reference sequence). The whole variable domain, filled in from reference TRBV15 and TRBJ2-3, reads DAMVIQNPRYQVTQFGKPVTLSCSQTLNHNVMYWYQQKSSQAPKLLFHYYDKDFNNEADTPDNFQSRRPNTSFCFLDIRSPGLGDTAMYLCATSRERVAGPFRSDTQYFGPGTRLTVL.

This clone came up a few times. This chain connects TRBV28 to TRBJ1-5; TRBD1 is a possible D gene (5 bases). The length of the CDR3 is 15 residues. Germline V gives CDR1 MDHEN, CDR2 SYDVKM. Trimming removed 5 bases at V and 8 bases at J, with 19 bases between. DNA for the CDR3: TGTGCCAGCAGTCAACCGGGACTCATTTTTGAGCCCCAGCATTTT. Encoded protein: CASSQPGLIFEPQHF. Complete variable domain (other parts from reference TRBV28 and TRBJ1-5): DVKVTQSSRYLVKRTGEKVFLECVQDMDHENMFWYRQDPGLGLRLIYFSYDVKMKEKGDIPEGYSVSREKKERFSLILESASTNQTSMYLCASSQPGLIFEPQHFGDGTRLSIL.

Note on this clone: A read error may account for a junction end that differs from germline. The chain is built from TRBV19 and TRBJ2-5; 7 bases agree with TRBD2. The CDR3 spans 11 residues. Germline values: CDR1 LNHDA, CDR2 SQIVND (reference sequence). This chain's CDR3 is CASSIGAGRHF. The CDR3 DNA reads as TGTGCCAGTAGTATAGGAGCGGGGCGACACTTC. The entire variable domain, with the rest obtained from reference TRBV19 and TRBJ2-5, is as follows: DGGITQSPKYLFRKEGQNVTLSCEQNLNHDAMYWYRQDPGQGLRLIYYSQIVNDFQKGDIAEGYSVSREKKESFPLTVTSAQKNPTAFYLCASSIGAGRHFGPGTRLLVL.

The rearrangement uses TRBV28 and TRBJ2-7; 10 bases are a match to TRBD2. The CDR3 loop spans 16 amino acids. Losses at the gene ends were 2 bases for V and 3 bases for J; bases not matched to a gene: 7. Germline CDR1 reads MDHEN; CDR2 reads SYDVKM. In DNA form, the CDR3 reads TGTGCCAGCAGTTTAAATCGGCTAGCGGGGGACTACGAGCAGTACTTC. It encodes CASSLNRLAGDYEQYF.

The V and J genes are TRBV9 and TRBJ2-1; weak D call: TRBD2 (6 bases). The CDR3 extends over 12 amino acids. Germline V lookup: CDR1 SGDLS, CDR2 YYNGEE. Between the trimmed V and J ends, which lost 0 bases and 9 bases, there was a span of 7 bases. CDR3 DNA: TGTGCCAGCAGCGTAGAGGGAGGTGAGCAGTTCTTC. Protein product: CASSVEGGEQFF.

The chain recombines TRBV9 with TRBJ2-3; D may be TRBD2 (6 bases). V shed 6 bases and J shed 0 bases, with 8 bases lying between them. Germline values: CDR1 SGDLS, CDR2 YYNGEE. The CDR3 has 13 amino acids. The CDR3 DNA is TGTGCCAGCAATAGCGGAAGCACAGATACGCAGTATTTT. Its translation is CASNSGSTDTQYF.

This chain links TRBV15 with TRBJ1-4; the D gene is possibly TRBD1 (5 bases). This CDR3 has 16 residues. V was shortened by 4 bases and J by 0 bases, with 12 bases between the two germline ends. Germline loops: CDR1 LNHNV, CDR2 YYDKDF (reference sequence). CDR3 protein: CATSKTRQPTNEKLFF. DNA for the CDR3: TGTGCCACCAGCAAGACGAGACAGCCAACTAATGAAAAACTGTTTTTT.

The V call is TRBV9, the J call TRBJ2-7, with D perhaps TRBD2 (6 bases). This CDR3 comprises 15 residues. CDR1 SGDLS and CDR2 YYNGEE come from the germline V gene. The germline V and J ends were trimmed by 0 bases and 5 bases, with 15 bases remaining between them. CDR3 nucleotide sequence: TGTGCCAGCAGCGTAGCAGGGACTCCGTTTAACGAGCAGTACTTC. Translating it yields CASSVAGTPFNEQYF.

The chain carries TRBV7-9 and TRBJ1-5; 8 bases fit TRBD1. The CDR3 is 13 amino acids. Germline-derived CDR1 and CDR2 are SEHNR and FQNEAQ (reference sequence). V lost 8 bases to trimming and J lost 2 bases; unmatched junction nucleotides: 2. Here the CDR3 DNA reads TGTGCCAGCTCGGGACAGGGCAATCAGCCCCAGCATTTT. Its translation: CASSGQGNQPQHF.

This clone was observed once. The gene calls are TRBV2 and TRBJ1-6, with D unresolved. V was shortened by 2 bases and J by 9 bases, with 11 bases between the two germline ends. The CDR3 is made up of 14 amino acids. The germline V gene has CDR1 SNHLY and CDR2 FYNNEI. DNA for the CDR3: TGTGCCAGCAGTGAAAGAACAACTAGTTCACCCCTCCACTTT. It translates to CASSERTTSSPLHF.

V is TRBV9 and J is TRBJ1-4, with TRBD1 identical over 7 bases. The germline V gene encodes CDR1 SGDLS and CDR2 YYNGEE. The CDR3 consists of 15 residues. V dropped 0 bases and J dropped 5; count of bases not matched to a gene: 4. In nucleotides, the CDR3 is TGTGCCAGCAGCGTAGACAGGGGACCCAATGAAAAACTGTTTTTT. This encodes CASSVDRGPNEKLFF.

The chain joins TRBV28 to TRBJ2-1; 10 nucleotides line up with TRBD2. CDR3 length: 14 amino acids. Germline CDR1 reads MDHEN; CDR2 reads SYDVKM. The V gene end was trimmed by 3 bases and the J gene end by 9 bases; junction bases not matched to a gene: 5. Here the CDR3 reads CASSFSGRMGEQFF. CDR3 nucleotide sequence: TGTGCCAGCAGTTTTAGCGGGAGGATGGGTGAGCAGTTCTTC.

V is TRBV7-8 and J is TRBJ2-7; TRBD2 aligns across 11 bases. V trimming: 4 bases; J trimming: 2 bases; junction bases outside the gene matches: 4. Germline V gene lookup returns CDR1 SGHVS and CDR2 FQNEAQ. There are 15 residues in the CDR3. CDR3 protein: CASSSLAGGTYEQYF. The DNA for the CDR3 is TGTGCCAGCAGCTCGCTAGCGGGAGGCACCTACGAGCAGTACTTC.

This clone occurred a few times. The chain is built from TRBV18 and TRBJ2-7; 9 bases map to TRBD1. The CDR3 extends over 14 amino acids. With 5 bases clipped from V and 1 base from J, the junction kept 3 bases outside the gene matches. Germline-derived CDR1 and CDR2 are KGHSH and LQKENI. CDR3 DNA sequence: TGTGCCAGCTCATCCGGGACAGGGTCCTACGAGCAGTACTTC. Its translation: CASSSGTGSYEQYF.

The rearrangement uses TRBV27 and TRBJ2-1, with TRBD2 matching over 9 bases. Germline assignment: CDR1 MNHEY and CDR2 SMNVEV (reference sequence). With V trimmed by 6 bases and J by 4 bases, 4 bases remained unmatched. This CDR3 has 14 amino acids. CDR3: CASRRLAEYNEQFF. The CDR3 DNA reads as TGTGCCAGCAGGCGACTAGCGGAGTACAATGAGCAGTTCTTC.

The gene calls are TRBV5-5 and TRBJ1-5; 11 bases agree with TRBD1. The V gene's germline CDR1 is SGHKS and CDR2 YYEKEE (reference sequence). The J segment lost 7 bases and the V segment lost 2 bases, leaving 5 bases of the junction unmatched. The CDR3 spans 15 residues. The CDR3 loop is CASSLPGQGVQPQHF. The CDR3 DNA follows: TGTGCCAGCAGCTTACCGGGACAGGGGGTCCAGCCCCAGCATTTT. The full variable domain, with the rest looked up from reference TRBV5-5 and TRBJ1-5, is DAGVTQSPTHLIKTRGQQVTLRCSPISGHKSVSWYQQVLGQGPQFIFQYYEKEERGRGNFPDRFSARQFPNYSSELNVNALLLGDSALYLCASSLPGQGVQPQHFGDGTRLSIL.

The CDR3 region has the DNA TGCGCCAGCAGGGCGGGACAGGCGACAGATACGCAGTATTTT. Translation gives CASRAGQATDTQYF. The chain employs TRBV10-1 and TRBJ2-3; 8 bases fit TRBD1. V gave up 6 bases and J gave up 3 bases; unmatched junction bases: 5. CDR1 is WNHNN, CDR2 SYGVQD, per germline (reference sequence). The CDR3 totals 14 residues.

The sample holds a few counts of this clone. V is TRBV27 and J is TRBJ2-7, with D possibly TRBD2 on 5 matching bases. The CDR3 consists of 15 residues. Germline V gene lookup returns CDR1 MNHEY and CDR2 SMNVEV (reference sequence). V lost 0 bases and J 4 bases, leaving 13 bases between the germline ends. CDR3 sequence: CASSLSVAMGYEQYF. In DNA, the CDR3 is TGTGCCAGCAGTTTATCTGTAGCGATGGGTTACGAGCAGTACTTC.

CDR3 sequence: CSGQGDTEAFF. In nucleotides, the CDR3 is TGCAGTGGACAGGGAGACACTGAAGCTTTCTTT. The chain uses TRBV20-1 and TRBJ1-1, with 7 positions matching TRBD1. Germline V gene lookup returns CDR1 DFQATT and CDR2 SNEGSKA (reference sequence). The CDR3 length is 11 residues. The V and J ends lost 7 bases and 3 bases, in that order; junction bases with no gene match: 2.

The chain combines TRBV18 with TRBJ2-1, with TRBD2 identical over 8 bases. After removal of 6 bases from V and 1 base from J, the junction contained 5 bases not matched to a gene. The CDR3 is 15 residues long. The germline V gene encodes CDR1 KGHSH and CDR2 LQKENI. This CDR3 is CASSLLADSYNEQFF. The CDR3 bases are TGTGCCAGCTCCCTACTAGCGGATTCCTACAATGAGCAGTTCTTC.